These 7 T cell receptor beta chains share one sample of origin, sequenced in a study of CD8 T cells in ankylosing spondylitis. TCRdb called the 5' RACE reads again in MiXCR, with one record for every CDR3 protein. The sample includes a few hundred thousand distinct CDR3 sequences, 11% of them seen just once. Sample: blood, either unsorted or a sorted T cell fraction (not recorded which). The receptors derive from a female donor with ankylosing spondylitis or in good health (not recorded which).

The table lists this clonotype with a count of one. The chain recombines TRBV20-1 with TRBJ2-1, with 7 positions matching TRBD2. Looked up from germline, CDR1 is DFQATT and CDR2 is SNEGSKA (reference sequence). The CDR3 spans 15 residues. Unmatched junction bases numbered 16, after V lost 2 bases and J lost 12 bases. The CDR3 DNA reads as TGCAGTGCTAGACCCGGGGAGGGAGATAGGGACGGGCAGTTCTTC. This gives the protein CSARPGEGDRDGQFF.

The sample holds a few counts of this clonotype. The rearrangement uses TRBV5-6 and TRBJ2-2; 7 bases map to TRBD2. The CDR3 runs to 16 residues. The V gene end was trimmed by 3 bases and the J gene end by 0 bases; junction bases not matched to a gene: 5. Germline CDR1 is SGHDT and CDR2 is YYEEEE. CDR3 in DNA: TGTGCCAGCAGCTCGGTAGCGGGCGCGAACACCGGGGAGCTGTTTTTT. Protein product: CASSSVAGANTGELFF.

The chain joins TRBV19 to TRBJ2-3; 7 positions match TRBD1. V was clipped by 10 bases and J by 4 bases; unmatched bases: 5. Germline lookup yields CDR1 LNHDA and CDR2 SQIVND (reference sequence). The CDR3 has 12 residues. CDR3 nucleotide sequence: TGTGCCACCCAGGGGGACGCAGATACGCAGTATTTT. Its translation: CATQGDADTQYF.

Many counts were recorded for this clonotype. This chain links TRBV9 with TRBJ1-4, with no clear D. V was pared by 4 bases and J by 8 bases, with 21 bases between. The CDR3 consists of 16 residues. Per germline, CDR1 SGDLS and CDR2 YYNGEE. CDR3 DNA sequence: TGTGCCAGCAGCCCGAGGGCCGGAACCGGCGGGGAAAAACTGTTTTTT. This encodes CASSPRAGTGGEKLFF. Supplemented by reference TRBV9 and TRBJ1-4, the full variable domain reads DSGVTQTPKHLITATGQRVTLRCSPRSGDLSVYWYQQSLDQGLQFLIQYYNGEERAKGNILERFSAQQFPDLHSELNLSSLELGDSALYFCASSPRAGTGGEKLFFGSGTQLSVL.

This clonotype was seen many times. For the CDR3, the DNA is TGTGCCAGCAACCCACAGGGTCGGCCTGAAAAACTGTTTTTT. Protein: CASNPQGRPEKLFF. This chain connects TRBV5-5 to TRBJ1-4; D might be TRBD1 (6 bases). Germline V CDR1 and CDR2: SGHKS, YYEKEE (reference sequence). Between the trimmed V and J ends, which lost 6 bases and 7 bases, there was a span of 16 bases. The CDR3 spans 14 residues.

The V and J genes are TRBV7-9 and TRBJ2-3, with D uncertain. Germline-derived CDR1 and CDR2 are SEHNR and FQNEAQ (reference sequence). The V gene lost 2 bases and the J gene lost 6 bases, with 15 bases spanning the gap. The CDR3 runs to 15 residues. CDR3 sequence reads: CASSLRSGPRDTQYF. The DNA for the CDR3 is TGTGCCAGCAGCTTACGGTCGGGCCCACGGGATACGCAGTATTTT.

A word on this clonotype: Just one base apart from a much larger clone, this may be a read error. The chain recombines TRBV28 with TRBJ2-3; 8 bases line up with TRBD2. CDR1 MDHEN and CDR2 SYDVKM come from the germline V gene. J lost 4 bases, V lost 6 bases, and 3 bases had no gene match. The CDR3 contains 13 residues. The CDR3 is CASRDSGADTQYF. The CDR3 DNA reads as TGTGCCAGCAGGGATAGCGGGGCAGATACGCAGTATTTT.